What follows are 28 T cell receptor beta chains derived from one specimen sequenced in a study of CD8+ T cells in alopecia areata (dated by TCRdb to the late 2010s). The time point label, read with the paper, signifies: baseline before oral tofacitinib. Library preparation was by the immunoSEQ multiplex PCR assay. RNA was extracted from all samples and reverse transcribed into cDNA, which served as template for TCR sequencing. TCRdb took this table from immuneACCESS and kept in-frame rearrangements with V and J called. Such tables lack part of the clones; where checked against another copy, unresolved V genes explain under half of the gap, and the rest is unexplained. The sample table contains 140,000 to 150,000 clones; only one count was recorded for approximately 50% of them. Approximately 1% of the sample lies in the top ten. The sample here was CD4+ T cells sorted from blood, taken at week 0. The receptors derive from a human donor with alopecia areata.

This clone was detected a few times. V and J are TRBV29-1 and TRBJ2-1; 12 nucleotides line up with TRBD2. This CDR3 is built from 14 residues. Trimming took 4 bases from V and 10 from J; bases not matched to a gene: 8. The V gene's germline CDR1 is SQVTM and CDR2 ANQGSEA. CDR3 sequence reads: CSVGASGRAGEQFF. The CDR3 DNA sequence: TGCAGCGTTGGGGCTAGCGGGAGGGCCGGGGAGCAGTTCTTC.

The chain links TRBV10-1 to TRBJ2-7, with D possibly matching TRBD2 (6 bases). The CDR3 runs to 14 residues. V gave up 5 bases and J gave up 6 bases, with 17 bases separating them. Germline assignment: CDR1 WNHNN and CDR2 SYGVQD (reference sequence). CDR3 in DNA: TGCGCCAGCAGTTCTTCTTCGGGGGTAGGCGAGCAGTACTTC. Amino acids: CASSSSSGVGEQYF.

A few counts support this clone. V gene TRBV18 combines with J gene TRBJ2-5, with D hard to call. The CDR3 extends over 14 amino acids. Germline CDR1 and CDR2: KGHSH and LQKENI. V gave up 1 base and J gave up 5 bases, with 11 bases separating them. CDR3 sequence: CASSPLITAETQYF. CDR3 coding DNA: TGTGCCAGCTCACCACTGATAACAGCGGAGACCCAGTACTTC.

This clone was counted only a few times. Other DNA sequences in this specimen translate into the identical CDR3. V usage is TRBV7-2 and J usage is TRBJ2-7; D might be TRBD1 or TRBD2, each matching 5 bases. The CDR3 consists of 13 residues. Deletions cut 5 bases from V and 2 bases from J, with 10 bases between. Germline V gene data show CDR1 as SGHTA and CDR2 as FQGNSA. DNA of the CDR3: TGTGCCAGCAGCCTGGGGGTGGCCTACGAGCAGTACTTC. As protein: CASSLGVAYEQYF.

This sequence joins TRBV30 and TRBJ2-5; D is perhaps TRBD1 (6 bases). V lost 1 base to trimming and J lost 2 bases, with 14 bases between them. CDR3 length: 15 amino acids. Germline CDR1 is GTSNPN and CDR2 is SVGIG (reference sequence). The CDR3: CAWSGGSGQQETQYF. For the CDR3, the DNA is TGTGCCTGGAGTGGGGGTTCTGGACAGCAAGAGACCCAGTACTTC.

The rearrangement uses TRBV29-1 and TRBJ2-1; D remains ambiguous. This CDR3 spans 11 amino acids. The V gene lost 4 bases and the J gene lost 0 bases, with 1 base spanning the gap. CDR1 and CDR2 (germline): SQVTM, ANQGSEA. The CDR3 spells CSVGSYNEQFF. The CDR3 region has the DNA TGCAGCGTTGGCTCCTACAATGAGCAGTTCTTC.

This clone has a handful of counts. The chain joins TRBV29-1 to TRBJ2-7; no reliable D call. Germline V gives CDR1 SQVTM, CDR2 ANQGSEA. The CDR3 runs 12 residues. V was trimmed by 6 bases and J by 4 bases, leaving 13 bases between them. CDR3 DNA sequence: TGCAGCGTCGCCTTCTTGGGATACGAGCAGTACTTC. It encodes CSVAFLGYEQYF.

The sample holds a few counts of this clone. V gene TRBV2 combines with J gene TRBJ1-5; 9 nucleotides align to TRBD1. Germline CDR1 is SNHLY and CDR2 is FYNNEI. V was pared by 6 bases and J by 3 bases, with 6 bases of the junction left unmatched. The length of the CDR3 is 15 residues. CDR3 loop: CASREQGAPNQPQHF. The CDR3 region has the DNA TGTGCCAGCAGGGAACAGGGGGCCCCCAATCAGCCCCAGCATTTT.

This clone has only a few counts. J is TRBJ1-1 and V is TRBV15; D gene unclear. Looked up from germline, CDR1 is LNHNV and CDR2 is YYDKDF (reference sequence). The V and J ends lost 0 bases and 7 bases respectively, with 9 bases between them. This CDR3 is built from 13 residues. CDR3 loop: CATSREDGREAFF. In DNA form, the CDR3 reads TGTGCCACCAGCAGAGAGGATGGGCGTGAAGCTTTCTTT.

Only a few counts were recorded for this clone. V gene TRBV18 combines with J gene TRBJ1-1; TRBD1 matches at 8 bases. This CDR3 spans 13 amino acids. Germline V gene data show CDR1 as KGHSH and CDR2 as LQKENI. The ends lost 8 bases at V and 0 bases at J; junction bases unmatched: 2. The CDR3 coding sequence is TGTGCCAGCCGACAGGGGATGAACACTGAAGCTTTCTTT. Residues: CASRQGMNTEAFF.

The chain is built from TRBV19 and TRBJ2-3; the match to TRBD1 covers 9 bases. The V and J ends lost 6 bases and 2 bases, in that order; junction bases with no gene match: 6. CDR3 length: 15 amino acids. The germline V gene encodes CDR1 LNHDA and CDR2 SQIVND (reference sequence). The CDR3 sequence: CASSDRGEFTDTQYF. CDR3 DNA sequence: TGTGCCAGTAGCGACAGGGGGGAATTCACAGATACGCAGTATTTT.

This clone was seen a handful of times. As DNA, the CDR3 is TGTGCCAGCAGTGAGGACCTCCAAGAGACCCAGTACTTC. Translation gives CASSEDLQETQYF. V usage is TRBV13 and J usage is TRBJ2-5; D not certain. This CDR3 spans 13 amino acids. Deletions cut 6 bases from V and 1 base from J, with 9 bases between. The germline gives CDR1 PRHDT, CDR2 FYEKMQ (reference sequence).

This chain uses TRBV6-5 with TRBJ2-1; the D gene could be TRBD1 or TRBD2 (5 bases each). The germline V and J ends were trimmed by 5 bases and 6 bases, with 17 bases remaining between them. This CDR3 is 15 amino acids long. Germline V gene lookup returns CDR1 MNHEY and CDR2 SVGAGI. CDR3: CASSNDMGESNEQFF. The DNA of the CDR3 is TGTGCCAGCAGTAATGACATGGGGGAGAGCAATGAGCAGTTCTTC.

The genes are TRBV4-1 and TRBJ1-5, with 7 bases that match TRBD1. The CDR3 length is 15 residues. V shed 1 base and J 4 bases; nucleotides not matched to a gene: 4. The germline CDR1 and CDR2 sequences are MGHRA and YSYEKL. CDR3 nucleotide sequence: TGCGCCAGCAGCCAAGGAGCACAGGGGAATCAGCCCCAGCATTTT. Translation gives CASSQGAQGNQPQHF.

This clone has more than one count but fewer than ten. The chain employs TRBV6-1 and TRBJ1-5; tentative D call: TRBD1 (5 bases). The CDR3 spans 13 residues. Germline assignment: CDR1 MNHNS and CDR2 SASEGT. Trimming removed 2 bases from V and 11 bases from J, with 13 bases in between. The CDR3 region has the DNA TGTGCCAGCAGTGAATCCTCAGGGTTGGCCCAGCATTTT. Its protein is CASSESSGLAQHF.

The CDR3: CASGPGAYTGELFF. For the CDR3, the DNA is TGCGCCAGCGGGCCAGGAGCATACACCGGGGAGCTGTTTTTT. The rearrangement links TRBV5-1 to TRBJ2-2; D uncertain. The CDR3 consists of 14 residues. In germline, CDR1 is SGHRS, CDR2 YFSETQ. V was cut by 7 bases and J by 3 bases, with 13 bases left in between.

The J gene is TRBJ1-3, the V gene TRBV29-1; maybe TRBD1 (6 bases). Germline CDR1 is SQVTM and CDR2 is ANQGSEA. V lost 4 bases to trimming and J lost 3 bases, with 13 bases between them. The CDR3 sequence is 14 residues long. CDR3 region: CSVGVGANGNTIYF. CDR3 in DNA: TGCAGCGTTGGAGTGGGGGCCAATGGAAACACCATATATTTT.

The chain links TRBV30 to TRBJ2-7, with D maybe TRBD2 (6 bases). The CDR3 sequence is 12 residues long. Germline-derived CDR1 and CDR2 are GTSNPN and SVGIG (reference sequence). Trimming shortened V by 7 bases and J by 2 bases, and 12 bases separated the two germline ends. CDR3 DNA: TGTGCCTCTTCGGGACTTCCCTACGAGCAGTACTTC. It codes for CASSGLPYEQYF.

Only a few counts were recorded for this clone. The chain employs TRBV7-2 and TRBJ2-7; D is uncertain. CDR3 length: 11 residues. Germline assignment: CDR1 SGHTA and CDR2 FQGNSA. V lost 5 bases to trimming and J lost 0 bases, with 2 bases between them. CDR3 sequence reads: CASSPSYEQYF. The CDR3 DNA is TGTGCCAGCAGCCCCTCCTACGAGCAGTACTTC.

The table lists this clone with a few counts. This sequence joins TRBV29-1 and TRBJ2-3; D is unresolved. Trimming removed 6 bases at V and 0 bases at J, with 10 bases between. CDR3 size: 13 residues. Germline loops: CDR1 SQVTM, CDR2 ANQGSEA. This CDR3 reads CSVRTASTDTQYF. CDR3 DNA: TGCAGCGTCCGGACGGCTAGCACAGATACGCAGTATTTT.

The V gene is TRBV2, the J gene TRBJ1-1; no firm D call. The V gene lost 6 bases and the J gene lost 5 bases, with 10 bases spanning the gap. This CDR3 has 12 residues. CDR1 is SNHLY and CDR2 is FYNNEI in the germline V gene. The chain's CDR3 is CASRGTRTEAFF. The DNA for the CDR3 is TGTGCCAGCAGGGGCACGAGGACTGAAGCTTTCTTT. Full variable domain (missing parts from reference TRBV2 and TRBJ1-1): EPEVTQTPSHQVTQMGQEVILRCVPISNHLYFYWYRQILGQKVEFLVSFYNNEISEKSEIFDDQFSVERPDGSNFTLKIRSTKLEDSAMYFCASRGTRTEAFFGQGTRLTVV.

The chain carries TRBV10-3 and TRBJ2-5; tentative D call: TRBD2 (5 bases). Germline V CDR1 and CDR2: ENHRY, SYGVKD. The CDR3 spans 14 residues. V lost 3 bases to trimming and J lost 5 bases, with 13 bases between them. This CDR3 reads CAISEGSGLETQYF. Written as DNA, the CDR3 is TGTGCCATCAGTGAAGGGAGTGGGTTGGAGACCCAGTACTTC.

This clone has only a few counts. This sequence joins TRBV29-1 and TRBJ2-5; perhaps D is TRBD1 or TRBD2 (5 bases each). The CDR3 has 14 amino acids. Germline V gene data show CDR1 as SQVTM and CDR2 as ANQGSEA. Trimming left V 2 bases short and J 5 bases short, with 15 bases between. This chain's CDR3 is CSVERGGRRETQYF. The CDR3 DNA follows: TGCAGCGTTGAAAGGGGTGGGAGAAGGGAGACCCAGTACTTC. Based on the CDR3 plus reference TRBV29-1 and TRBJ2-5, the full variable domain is SAVISQKPSRDICQRGTSLTIQCQVDSQVTMMFWYRQQPGQSLTLIATANQGSEATYESGFVIDKFPISRPNLTFSTLTVSNMSPEDSSIYLCSVERGGRRETQYFGPGTRLLVL.

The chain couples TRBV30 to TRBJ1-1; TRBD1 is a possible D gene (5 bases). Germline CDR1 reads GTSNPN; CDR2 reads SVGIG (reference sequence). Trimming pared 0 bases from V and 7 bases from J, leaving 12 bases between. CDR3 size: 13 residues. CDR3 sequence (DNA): TGTGCCTGGAGTGTCGACAGCCCTTATGAAGCTTTCTTT. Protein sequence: CAWSVDSPYEAFF.

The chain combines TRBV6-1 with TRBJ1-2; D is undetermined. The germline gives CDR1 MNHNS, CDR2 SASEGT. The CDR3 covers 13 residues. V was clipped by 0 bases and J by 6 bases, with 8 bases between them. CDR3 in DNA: TGTGCCAGCAGTGAAGCGGTCCAGCATGGCTACACCTTC. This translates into CASSEAVQHGYTF.

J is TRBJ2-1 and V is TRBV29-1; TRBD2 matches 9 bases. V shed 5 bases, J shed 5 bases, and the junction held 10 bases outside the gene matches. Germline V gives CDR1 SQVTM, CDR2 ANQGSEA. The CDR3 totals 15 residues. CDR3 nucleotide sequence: TGCAGCGTTCGATCTAGCGGGACGACTAACAATGAGCAGTTCTTC. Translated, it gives CSVRSSGTTNNEQFF.

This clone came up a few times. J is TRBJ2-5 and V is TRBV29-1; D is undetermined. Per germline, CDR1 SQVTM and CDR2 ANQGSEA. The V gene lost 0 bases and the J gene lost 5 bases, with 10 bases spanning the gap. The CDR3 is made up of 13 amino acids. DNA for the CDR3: TGCAGCGTTGAAGATCGTACACTGGAGACCCAGTACTTC. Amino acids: CSVEDRTLETQYF.

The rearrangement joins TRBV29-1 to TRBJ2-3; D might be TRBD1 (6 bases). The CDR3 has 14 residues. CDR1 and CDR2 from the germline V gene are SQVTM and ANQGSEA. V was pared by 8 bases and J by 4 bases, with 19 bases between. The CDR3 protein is CSPKTGTGADTQYF. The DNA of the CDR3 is TGCAGCCCCAAGACAGGAACCGGGGCAGATACGCAGTATTTT.